A selection of T cell receptor beta chains follows, all from one sample in a study of beta chain features in type 1 diabetes. Some clones are missing from TCRdb's copy, which holds only in-frame ones; the method was immunoSEQ multiplex PCR. The sample holds around 450,000 clones, approximately 10% seen once. Sequenced input: naive CD4+ T cells from blood. The receptors stem from a woman aged 18-29 years in good health. Both conserved end residues are part of each CDR3. Each record gives: V gene, J gene, D gene, clone size, CDR3 protein, CDR3 DNA. The D gene is left open where the match is weak. Size values are once, few and many counts, or a class for expanded clones, and some rows have none.

>TRBV7-9|TRBJ2-5|TRBD2|.
CASSLNSAGRETQYF
TGTGCCAGCAGCTTAAACTCAGCGGGACGCGAGACCCAGTACTTC
>TRBV11-3|TRBJ2-4|TRBD1|.
CAMTGGGIQYF
TGTGCCATGACAGGGGGTGGCATTCAGTACTTC
>TRBV28|TRBJ1-6|.|few
CASSSDSANSPLHF
TGTGCCAGCAGTTCCGACAGTGCTAATTCACCCCTCCACTTT
>TRBV5-4|TRBJ2-5|.|.
CASSLRQAHQETQYF
TGTGCCAGCAGTCTAAGGCAGGCACACCAAGAGACCCAGTACTTC
>TRBV30|TRBJ2-1|.|.
CAWRRRYDNEQFF
TGTGCCTGGAGGCGGCGGTATGACAATGAGCAGTTCTTC
>TRBV9|TRBJ2-7|TRBD2|.
CASSVVALAGAYEQYF
TGTGCCAGCAGCGTAGTGGCTTTAGCGGGAGCCTACGAGCAGTACTTC
>TRBV4-2|TRBJ1-5|TRBD1|.
CASSSQRTGAYNQPQHF
TGTGCCAGCAGCTCACAGAGGACAGGGGCTTATAATCAGCCCCAGCATTTT
>TRBV4-1|TRBJ2-2|TRBD1|.
CASSQKGTGGNTGELFF
TGCGCCAGCAGCCAAAAGGGGACAGGGGGAAACACCGGGGAGCTGTTTTTT
>TRBV28|TRBJ1-4|.|.
CASRRNEKLFF
TGTGCCAGCAGACGGAATGAAAAACTGTTTTTT
>TRBV4-3|TRBJ2-1|.|few
CASSQDARITNEQFF
TGCGCCAGCAGCCAAGACGCGAGGATAACCAATGAGCAGTTCTTC
>TRBV7-2|TRBJ2-7|TRBD2|.
CASRTESGGRASYEQYF
TGTGCCAGCCGCACTGAGTCCGGCGGGAGGGCCTCCTACGAGCAGTACTTC
>TRBV11-2|TRBJ1-2|.|once
CASSLGGGYTF
TGTGCCAGCAGCTTAGGAGGAGGCTACACCTTC
>TRBV5-6|TRBJ1-5|TRBD1|few
CASSLWTGRSQPQHF
TGTGCCAGCAGCTTATGGACAGGGAGGTCCCAGCCCCAGCATTTT
>TRBV7-8|TRBJ2-1|TRBD2|few
CASSSGVAGVSYNEQFF
TGTGCCAGCAGCTCAGGCGTCGCGGGAGTCTCCTACAATGAGCAGTTCTTC
>TRBV28|TRBJ2-2|.|.
CASREAAGELFF
TGTGCCAGCAGAGAAGCAGCCGGGGAGCTGTTTTTT
>TRBV2|TRBJ1-1|.|.
CASSLTENTEAFF
TGTGCCAGCAGTCTTACAGAGAACACTGAAGCTTTCTTT
>TRBV4-3|TRBJ2-5|.|few
CASSQDRGGTQYF
TGCGCCAGCAGCCAAGACAGGGGCGGGACCCAGTACTTC
>TRBV30|TRBJ1-2|.|.
CAWSKKFSNYGYTF
TGTGCCTGGAGTAAGAAGTTTTCTAACTATGGCTACACCTTC
>TRBV25-1|TRBJ1-6|.|few
CASSLWGRDNSPLHF
TGTGCCAGTTCCCTATGGGGCAGGGATAATTCACCCCTCCACTTT
>TRBV7-2|TRBJ1-2|TRBD1|.
CASSWTGTGEYGYTF
TGTGCCAGCAGCTGGACCGGGACAGGGGAATATGGCTACACCTTC
>TRBV4-2|TRBJ2-3|.|once
CASSQDFARSVRDTQYF
TGTGCCAGCAGCCAAGATTTCGCCCGATCGGTGAGAGATACGCAGTATTTT
>TRBV30|TRBJ1-4|.|few
CAWSGQQNEKLFF
TGTGCCTGGAGTGGACAGCAGAATGAAAAACTGTTTTTT
>TRBV6-6|TRBJ1-2|.|few
CASSYTGVMGFTF
TGTGCCAGCAGTTACACGGGCGTGATGGGGTTCACCTTC
>TRBV4-1|TRBJ1-1|.|.
CASSQAAARLQNTEAFF
TGCGCCAGCAGCCAGGCGGCGGCCCGGCTACAGAACACTGAAGCTTTCTTT
>TRBV30|TRBJ2-3|TRBD1|.
CAWRPGGADTQYF
TGTGCCTGGAGACCAGGGGGCGCAGATACGCAGTATTTT
>TRBV15|TRBJ1-1|.|.
CATSPTRGLSMNTEAFF
TGTGCCACCAGCCCCACAAGGGGTCTTTCAATGAACACTGAAGCTTTCTTT
>TRBV20-1|TRBJ1-2|.|.
CSARERDGYTF
TGCAGTGCTAGAGAAAGGGATGGCTACACCTTC
>TRBV18|TRBJ2-5|.|few
CASSPTTQETQYF
TGTGCCAGCTCCCCGACCACCCAAGAGACCCAGTACTTC
>TRBV25-1|TRBJ1-6|.|few
CASGTPYNSPLHF
TGTGCCAGCGGGACCCCCTATAATTCACCCCTCCACTTT
>TRBV29-1|TRBJ2-5|TRBD1|.
CSVRDRVRLETQYF
TGCAGCGTCAGGGACAGGGTGAGATTGGAGACCCAGTACTTC
>TRBV11-3|TRBJ2-2|.|few
CASSQDRTGELFF
TGTGCCAGCAGCCAAGACAGGACCGGGGAGCTGTTTTTT
>TRBV5-1|TRBJ1-1|.|.
CASSWQGGVGSDF
TGCGCCAGCAGCTGGCAGGGTGGCGTGGGATCGGACTTT
>TRBV19|TRBJ1-2|TRBD1|.
CASSRPPGQGSGYTF
TGTGCCAGTAGTAGGCCTCCGGGACAGGGAAGCGGCTACACCTTC
>TRBV21-1|TRBJ2-7|.|few
CASSKVREAYEQYF
TGTGCCAGCAGCAAAGTTAGGGAGGCCTACGAGCAGTACTTC
>TRBV14|TRBJ2-1|.|few
CASSPGTNQPNEQFF
TGTGCCAGCAGCCCCGGGACCAACCAGCCCAATGAGCAGTTCTTC
>TRBV30|TRBJ2-7|.|.
CAWRRRGSPSYEQYF
TGTGCCTGGAGACGACGAGGATCTCCTTCCTACGAGCAGTACTTC
>TRBV2|TRBJ2-1|.|.
CASSPLRSYNEQFF
TGTGCCAGCAGCCCGCTGAGGTCCTACAATGAGCAGTTCTTC
>TRBV30|TRBJ2-7|.|.
CAWMRDSRYEQYF
TGTGCCTGGATGCGGGACAGTCGGTACGAGCAGTACTTC
>TRBV5-1|TRBJ2-2|TRBD2|.
CASSLVVAGTGELFF
TGCGCCAGCAGCTTGGTAGTAGCGGGCACCGGGGAGCTGTTTTTT
>TRBV9|TRBJ2-3|.|.
CASSFRVTDTQYF
TGTGCCAGCAGTTTCAGGGTAACAGATACGCAGTATTTT
>TRBV20-1|TRBJ1-2|.|few
CSAWTERGYTF
TGCAGTGCCTGGACAGAACGCGGCTACACCTTC